This note documents a single TCR beta chain sequence. This entry comes from a study of blood T cells in healthy people across ages. Primed by a sample-barcoded 5' primer and a J-beta primer mix, a second PCR proceeded for about 7 to 11 cycles. From the 5' RACE reads, TCRdb called clonotypes with MiXCR, one entry per CDR3 protein. Among approximately 780,000 distinct CDR3 sequences, around 24% were seen once, and the ten largest hold 3%. Germline lookup yields CDR1 DFQATT and CDR2 SNEGSKA (reference sequence). The CDR3 runs 14 residues. Trimming removed 6 bases from V and 1 base from J, with 14 bases in between. The same sample was also used in a study of T cells of mothers and their children.

Sequenced material: blood. The J gene is TRBJ2-3, the V gene TRBV20-1; the D call may be TRBD1 or TRBD2 (6 bases each). This sequence was found in a boy younger than 18 in good health. The CDR3 protein is CSASRGEGTDTQYF. CDR3 in DNA: TGCAGTGCCTCGAGGGGGGAGGGCACAGATACGCAGTATTTT.